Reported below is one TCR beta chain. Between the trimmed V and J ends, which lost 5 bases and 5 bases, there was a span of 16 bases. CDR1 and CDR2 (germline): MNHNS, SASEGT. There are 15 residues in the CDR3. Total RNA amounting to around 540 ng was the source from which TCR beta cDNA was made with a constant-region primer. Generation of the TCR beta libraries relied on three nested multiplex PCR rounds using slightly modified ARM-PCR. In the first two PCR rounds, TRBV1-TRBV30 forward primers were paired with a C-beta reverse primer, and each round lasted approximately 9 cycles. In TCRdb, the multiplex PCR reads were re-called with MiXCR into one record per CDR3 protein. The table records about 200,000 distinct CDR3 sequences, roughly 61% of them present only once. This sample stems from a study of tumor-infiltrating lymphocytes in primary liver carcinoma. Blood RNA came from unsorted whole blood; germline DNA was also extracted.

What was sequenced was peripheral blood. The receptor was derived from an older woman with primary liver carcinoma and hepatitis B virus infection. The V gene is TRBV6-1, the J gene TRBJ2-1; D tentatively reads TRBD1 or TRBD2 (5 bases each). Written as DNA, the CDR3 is TGTGCCAGCAGTACCGGGACGGGACCCCACAATGAGCAGTTCTTC. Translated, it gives CASSTGTGPHNEQFF.